This paragraph reports one TCR beta chain. The antigen is unknown. Trimming cost V 3 bases and J 4 bases; bases outside gene matches: 4. Looked up from germline, CDR1 is SQVTM and CDR2 is ANQGSEA. CDR3 length: 13 residues. The data originate from a study of response to subunit inactivated influenza vaccine. One entry per CDR3 protein, called by TCRdb with MiXCR from the RT-PCR reads. The top ten hold 9.5% to 13% of the sample, which has approximately 680,000 distinct CDR3 sequences, 15% to 19% seen once. Study-level points and caveats: Seasonal influenza vaccination, on each occasion, was suggested by the authors to recruit few new T cells.

The rearrangement uses TRBV29-1 and TRBJ1-1, with TRBD1 identical over 8 bases. Sequencing was performed on PBMCs from blood, taken 11 to 12 days after vaccination. The source of this sequence is a man aged 45-65 years who received an inactivated influenza vaccine. The CDR3 loop reads CSVERTGSTEAFF. The CDR3 DNA reads as TGCAGCGTTGAGCGGACAGGGAGCACTGAAGCTTTCTTT.